Listed here are 20 T cell receptor beta chains from one sample, sequenced in a study of cytomegalovirus exposure and HLA in healthy donors (TCRdb year 2017). Libraries came from the immunoSEQ multiplex PCR assay. For the multiplex PCR, a mixture combining 60 forward primers for TCR Vbeta segments and 13 reverse primers for TCR Jbeta segments was used. TCRdb took this table from immuneACCESS and kept in-frame rearrangements with V and J called. Such tables lack part of the clones; where checked against another copy, unresolved V genes explain under half of the gap, and the rest is unexplained. The sample yields some 100,000 clones; under 85% were counted once. The ten largest clones represent 7.7% of the sample. Material: PBMCs. Receptor source: a woman aged 50 to 60 in good health and CMV-seropositive.

The V and J genes are TRBV7-8 and TRBJ2-7; weak D call: TRBD2 (5 bases). Looked up from germline, CDR1 is SGHVS and CDR2 is FQNEAQ. V was shortened by 6 bases and J by 3 bases, with 12 bases between the two germline ends. This CDR3 contains 13 residues. In DNA form, the CDR3 reads TGTGCCAGCAGAGAGTCCGGGGACTACGAGCAGTACTTC. Translated: CASRESGDYEQYF. Full variable domain (rest looked up from reference TRBV7-8 and TRBJ2-7): GAGVSQSPRYKVAKRGQDVALRCDPISGHVSLFWYQQALGQGPEFLTYFQNEAQLDKSGLPSDRFFAERPEGSVSTLKIQRTQQEDSAVYLCASRESGDYEQYFGPGTRLTVT.

This chain connects TRBV13 to TRBJ1-2; 7 nucleotides line up with TRBD1. This CDR3 is built from 15 residues. Germline V lookup: CDR1 PRHDT, CDR2 FYEKMQ (reference sequence). Trimming cost V 5 bases and J 3 bases; bases outside gene matches: 9. CDR3 region: CASSPTDRDDYGYTF. CDR3 in DNA: TGTGCCAGCAGCCCAACCGACAGGGACGACTATGGCTACACCTTC.

The chain couples TRBV19 to TRBJ1-5, with D uncertain. CDR1 is LNHDA, CDR2 SQIVND, per germline (reference sequence). The V and J ends lost 5 bases and 2 bases respectively, with 16 bases between them. The CDR3 loop spans 16 amino acids. CDR3 bases: TGTGCCAGTAGTGCCAGAGGGCTACGCGGCAATCAGCCCCAGCATTTT. Amino acid sequence: CASSARGLRGNQPQHF.

The CDR3, as DNA: TGCAGCGTACGACACTCCTACGAGCAGTACTTC. It encodes CSVRHSYEQYF. The rearrangement links TRBV29-1 to TRBJ2-7; D gene ambiguous. CDR1 is SQVTM and CDR2 is ANQGSEA in the germline V gene. Trimming cost V 6 bases and J 0 bases, with 6 bases left between them. The CDR3 loop spans 11 amino acids.

This rearrangement joins TRBV7-2 to TRBJ1-1; no firm D call. Germline CDR1 and CDR2: SGHTA and FQGNSA. The CDR3 consists of 12 residues. The V and J ends lost 4 bases and 1 base respectively, with 4 bases between them. The CDR3 sequence is CASSSENTEAFF. The CDR3 coding sequence is TGTGCCAGCAGCTCAGAGAACACTGAAGCTTTCTTT. Full variable domain (remainder filled in from reference TRBV7-2 and TRBJ1-1): GAGVSQSPSNKVTEKGKDVELRCDPISGHTALYWYRQSLGQGLEFLIYFQGNSAPDKSGLPSDRFSAERTGGSVSTLTIQRTQQEDSAVYLCASSSENTEAFFGQGTRLTVV.

CDR3: CASSTWTGGEYTIYF. Here the CDR3 DNA reads TGTGCCAGTAGTACCTGGACAGGGGGCGAATACACCATATATTTT. The chain is built from TRBV19 and TRBJ1-3; the match to TRBD1 covers 11 bases. The CDR3 has 15 residues. Per the germline V gene, CDR1 is LNHDA and CDR2 is SQIVND (reference sequence). Trimming took 4 bases from V and 8 from J; bases not matched to a gene: 7. Looking up the rest from reference TRBV19 and TRBJ1-3 gives the full variable domain: DGGITQSPKYLFRKEGQNVTLSCEQNLNHDAMYWYRQDPGQGLRLIYYSQIVNDFQKGDIAEGYSVSREKKESFPLTVTSAQKNPTAFYLCASSTWTGGEYTIYFGEGSWLTVV.

The chain couples TRBV5-1 to TRBJ2-1, with D perhaps TRBD2 (6 bases). V dropped 1 base and J dropped 8 bases, with 10 bases sitting between them. Germline values: CDR1 SGHRS, CDR2 YFSETQ. This CDR3 contains 13 residues. The DNA for the CDR3 is TGCGCCAGCAGCTTGCGGAGGGAGGATGAGCAGTTCTTC. Encoded protein: CASSLRREDEQFF. The variable domain in full, with the rest retrieved from reference TRBV5-1 and TRBJ2-1, is KAGVTQTPRYLIKTRGQQVTLSCSPISGHRSVSWYQQTPGQGLQFLFEYFSETQRNKGNFPGRFSGRQFSNSRSEMNVSTLELGDSALYLCASSLRREDEQFFGPGTRLTVL.

V gene TRBV19 combines with J gene TRBJ1-2; 7 bases match TRBD1. This CDR3 is 13 amino acids long. V gave up 5 bases and J gave up 2 bases; unmatched junction bases: 2. Germline CDR1 and CDR2: LNHDA and SQIVND (reference sequence). The CDR3: CASSVDRNYGYTF. The DNA of the CDR3 is TGTGCCAGTAGTGTGGACAGGAACTATGGCTACACCTTC.

CDR3 protein: CASSSTLFSGNTIYF. The CDR3 DNA reads TGTGCCAGCAGCTCTACCCTGTTCTCTGGAAACACCATATATTTT. V and J are TRBV5-5 and TRBJ1-3; D remains ambiguous. Trimming took 3 bases from V and 0 from J, leaving 10 bases between them. The CDR3 runs 15 residues. The germline gives CDR1 SGHKS, CDR2 YYEKEE (reference sequence).

The gene calls are TRBV11-2 and TRBJ2-5; TRBD1 matches at 11 bases. V shed 5 bases, J shed 2 bases, and the junction held 4 bases outside the gene matches. In germline, CDR1 is SGHAT, CDR2 FQNNGV. The CDR3 has 15 residues. CDR3 sequence reads: CASSPGDRGQETQYF. The CDR3, as DNA: TGTGCCAGCAGCCCAGGGGACAGGGGGCAAGAGACCCAGTACTTC.

The chain employs TRBV19 and TRBJ1-5, with 7 bases aligning to TRBD1. Germline-derived CDR1 and CDR2 are LNHDA and SQIVND (reference sequence). CDR3 length equals 14 residues. V was clipped by 7 bases and J by 5 bases; unmatched bases: 8. CDR3 sequence reads: CASNDREVDQPQHF. The CDR3 DNA follows: TGTGCCAGTAATGACAGGGAAGTGGATCAGCCCCAGCATTTT.

The chain couples TRBV5-6 to TRBJ2-5; 8 nucleotides agree with TRBD2. This CDR3 is built from 15 residues. V gave up 0 bases and J gave up 2 bases; unmatched junction bases: 3. CDR1 and CDR2 (germline): SGHDT, YYEEEE. The CDR3: CASSLGLAGQETQYF. CDR3 in DNA: TGTGCCAGCAGCTTGGGGCTAGCGGGTCAAGAGACCCAGTACTTC.

The rearrangement links TRBV7-6 to TRBJ2-3; 9 positions match TRBD2. The CDR3 totals 15 residues. Germline trimming cut 2 bases from V and 5 bases from J; bases unmatched to any gene: 5. In germline, CDR1 is SGHVS, CDR2 FNYEAQ. CDR3 DNA sequence: TGTGCCAGCAGCTTATCAGCGGGAGGAATAGATACGCAGTATTTT. Protein: CASSLSAGGIDTQYF.

V usage is TRBV11-2 and J usage is TRBJ2-1; TRBD2 agrees at 11 bases. The V gene's germline CDR1 is SGHAT and CDR2 FQNNGV. V lost 6 bases to trimming and J lost 4 bases; unmatched junction nucleotides: 8. The CDR3 loop spans 16 amino acids. The CDR3 nucleotides read TGTGCCAGCAGACCGGGACTAGCGGCTCGGTACAATGAGCAGTTCTTC. Its translation is CASRPGLAARYNEQFF. Variable domain in full (rest from reference TRBV11-2 and TRBJ2-1): EAGVAQSPRYKIIEKRQSVAFWCNPISGHATLYWYQQILGQGPKLLIQFQNNGVVDDSQLPKDRFSAERLKGVDSTLKIQPAKLEDSAVYLCASRPGLAARYNEQFFGPGTRLTVL.

This chain uses TRBV2 with TRBJ2-2; 7 nucleotides match TRBD1. Germline trimming cut 7 bases from V and 4 bases from J; bases unmatched to any gene: 6. This CDR3 contains 14 residues. Germline loops: CDR1 SNHLY, CDR2 FYNNEI. CDR3 residues: CASNTGTATGELFF. CDR3 DNA sequence: TGTGCCAGCAATACCGGGACAGCCACCGGGGAGCTGTTTTTT.

The chain is built from TRBV7-2 and TRBJ2-1; 9 bases fit TRBD2. Per the germline V gene, CDR1 is SGHTA and CDR2 is FQGNSA. CDR3 length: 14 amino acids. Trimming took 2 bases from V and 8 from J; bases not matched to a gene: 4. CDR3 coding DNA: TGTGCCAGCAGCTTAATAGCGGGAGAAGATGAGCAGTTCTTC. It is translated as CASSLIAGEDEQFF. The full variable domain, rest sourced from reference TRBV7-2 and TRBJ2-1, is GAGVSQSPSNKVTEKGKDVELRCDPISGHTALYWYRQSLGQGLEFLIYFQGNSAPDKSGLPSDRFSAERTGGSVSTLTIQRTQQEDSAVYLCASSLIAGEDEQFFGPGTRLTVL.

V is TRBV7-3 and J is TRBJ2-2; 7 positions agree with TRBD2. CDR1 is SGHTA and CDR2 is FQGTGA in the germline V gene. J was trimmed by 5 bases and V by 5 bases; bases with no gene match: 2. This CDR3 is built from 13 residues. As DNA, the CDR3 is TGTGCCAGCAGCACCGGGAGGACCGGGGAGCTGTTTTTT. Translating gives CASSTGRTGELFF.

This clone was observed a handful of times. V is TRBV19 and J is TRBJ2-7; TRBD1 is a possible D gene (5 bases). Germline loops: CDR1 LNHDA, CDR2 SQIVND (reference sequence). Trimming left V 6 bases short and J 2 bases short, with 17 bases between. CDR3 length: 15 amino acids. CDR3 amino acids: CASRSLSGQPYEQYF. The CDR3 nucleotides read TGTGCCAGTAGATCACTTTCCGGACAACCCTACGAGCAGTACTTC.

A single count supports this clone. Its ends do not fully match the called genes, so a read error is possible. The CDR3 coding sequence is TGTGCCAGCAGTTGGGGACAGCAAAACAGTCAGTACTTC. Residues: CASSWGQQNSQYF. The chain employs TRBV2 and TRBJ2-4; 7 nucleotides align to TRBD1. This CDR3 spans 13 amino acids. From germline, CDR1 is SNHLY and CDR2 FYNNEI.

The sample holds one count of this clone. J is TRBJ2-1 and V is TRBV2, with D tentatively TRBD2 (5 bases). This CDR3 comprises 16 residues. The V end lost 5 bases, the J end lost 0 bases, and 14 bases lay between the germline ends. Germline V gene lookup returns CDR1 SNHLY and CDR2 FYNNEI. CDR3 region: CASSQDGLSSYNEQFF. The CDR3 DNA follows: TGTGCCAGCAGTCAGGACGGACTTAGCTCCTACAATGAGCAGTTCTTC.